This T cell receptor beta chain was captured in a study of monozygotic twins with inflammatory bowel disease. Study-wide results and limits: The authors found no support for a single strong IBD-associated signal or clonotype. Healthy co-twins, by inverse Simpson, had higher TCRbeta diversity than their siblings with IBD.

The CDR3 has 21 amino acids. Germline V gives CDR1 LNHNV, CDR2 YYDKDF (reference sequence). TCRdb processed the 5' RACE reads again and assigns one entry to each CDR3 protein, with no DNA. This specimen shows 300,000 to 450,000 distinct CDR3 sequences; the ten leading clones hold 2% to 3%. A word on this clonotype: Its antigen is as yet unknown.

The authors drew roughly 2.5 ml of blood from each donor. It was from whole blood, with no T cell sorting, that total RNA was isolated. The material sequenced was blood. V gene TRBV15 combines with J gene TRBJ1-5; checking the TCRdb D call of TRBD1 is not possible without DNA. This clonotype was obtained from a human donor with ulcerative colitis or Crohn's disease, or a healthy co-twin of an affected twin (not recorded which). The CDR3 loop is CATSRGGLAGQGHYSNQPQHF.